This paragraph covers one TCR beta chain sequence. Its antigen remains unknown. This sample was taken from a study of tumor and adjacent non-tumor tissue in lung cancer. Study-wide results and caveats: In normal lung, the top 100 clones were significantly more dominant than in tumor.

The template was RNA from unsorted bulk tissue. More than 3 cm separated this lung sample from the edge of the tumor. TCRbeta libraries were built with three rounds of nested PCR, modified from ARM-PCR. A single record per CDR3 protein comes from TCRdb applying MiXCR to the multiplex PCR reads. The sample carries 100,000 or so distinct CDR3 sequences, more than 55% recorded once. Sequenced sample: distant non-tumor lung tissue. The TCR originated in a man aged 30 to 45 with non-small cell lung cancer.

The CDR3 nucleotides read TGTGCCAGCAGTTTGGGGGGACGACCCTATGGCTACACCTTC. Amino acids: CASSLGGRPYGYTF. This chain connects TRBV12-3 or TRBV12-4 to TRBJ1-2; maybe TRBD1 (5 bases). Trimming removed 3 bases at V and 4 bases at J, with 12 bases between. The CDR3 extends over 14 amino acids.